This entry features one TCR beta chain sequence. Its antigen is as yet unknown. This specimen comes from a study of chemoradiotherapy in HPV16-positive cancers. Libraries were prepared by immunoSEQ multiplex PCR; TCRdb keeps only in-frame clonotypes and omits some of them. The sample contains about 8,600 clones, roughly 89% of which appear only once. General study findings and limits: Functional assays defining HPV-specific T cells used only a couple of HPV16-positive patients.

This TCR came from a human donor with HPV-associated anogenital cancer. Sample: blood, taken from a patient who underwent chemoradiotherapy.

This CDR3 reads CASSLETGSNTEAFF. For the CDR3, the DNA is TGTGCCAGCAGCTTAGAGACAGGATCAAACACTGAAGCTTTCTTT. The rearrangement joins TRBV7-6 to TRBJ1-1; TRBD1 might be the D (6 bases). Germline values: CDR1 SGHVS, CDR2 FNYEAQ. Trimming took off 1 base at V and 2 bases at J, with 11 bases between the two ends. This CDR3 has 15 residues.